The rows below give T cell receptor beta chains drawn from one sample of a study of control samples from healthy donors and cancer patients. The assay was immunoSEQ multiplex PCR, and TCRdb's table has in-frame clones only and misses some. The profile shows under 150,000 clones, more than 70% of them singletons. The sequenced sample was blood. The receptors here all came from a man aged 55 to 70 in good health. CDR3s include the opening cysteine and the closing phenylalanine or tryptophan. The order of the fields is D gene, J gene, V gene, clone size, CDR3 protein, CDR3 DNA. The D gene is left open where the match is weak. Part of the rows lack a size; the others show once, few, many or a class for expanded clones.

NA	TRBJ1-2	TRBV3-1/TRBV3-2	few	CASSQDESRYGYTF	TGTGCCAGCAGCCAAGACGAATCGAGGTATGGCTACACCTTC
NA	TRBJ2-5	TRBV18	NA	CASSPVETQYF	TGTGCCAGCTCACCGGTAGAGACCCAGTACTTC
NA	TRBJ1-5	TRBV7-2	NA	CASSPGPERNQPQHF	TGTGCCAGCAGTCCCGGGCCAGAGAGAAATCAGCCCCAGCATTTT
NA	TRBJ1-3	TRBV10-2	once	CASSEGPGVGNTIYF	TGCGCCAGCAGTGAGGGCCCAGGGGTCGGAAACACCATATATTTT
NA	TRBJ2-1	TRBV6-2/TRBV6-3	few	CASSYSGGGAHEQFF	TGTGCCAGCAGTTACTCTGGAGGGGGGGCACATGAGCAGTTCTTC
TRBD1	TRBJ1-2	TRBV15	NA	CATSSDRGPDGYTF	TGTGCCACCAGCAGTGACAGGGGGCCTGATGGCTACACCTTC
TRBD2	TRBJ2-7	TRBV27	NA	CASAMRASGSYEQYF	TGTGCCAGCGCCATGCGGGCTAGCGGATCCTACGAGCAGTACTTC
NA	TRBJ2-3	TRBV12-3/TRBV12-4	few	CASSQDADTQYF	TGTGCCAGCAGCCAGGATGCAGATACGCAGTATTTT
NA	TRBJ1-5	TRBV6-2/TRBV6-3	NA	CASSKQGTQPQHF	TGTGCCAGCAGTAAACAGGGAACTCAGCCCCAGCATTTT
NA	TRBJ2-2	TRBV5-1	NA	CASSLSAAPIPNTGELFF	TGCGCCAGCAGCTTGTCCGCAGCTCCCATCCCGAACACCGGGGAGCTGTTTTTT
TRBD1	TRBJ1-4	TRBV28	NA	CASSSQQGAGEKLFF	TGTGCCAGCAGTTCCCAACAGGGGGCGGGAGAAAAACTGTTTTTT
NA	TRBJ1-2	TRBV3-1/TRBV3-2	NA	CASSPTLLYGYTF	TGTGCCAGCAGCCCGACTCTTCTTTATGGCTACACCTTC
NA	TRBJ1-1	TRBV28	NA	CASRQVGTVGTEAFF	TGTGCCAGCAGACAAGTGGGGACGGTCGGCACTGAAGCTTTCTTT
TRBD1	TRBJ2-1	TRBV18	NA	CASSPIRLGTGGSSEQFF	TGTGCCAGCTCACCAATTAGATTGGGGACAGGGGGCTCGAGTGAGCAGTTCTTC
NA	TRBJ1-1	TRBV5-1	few	CASSLGEGHANTEAFF	TGCGCCAGCAGCTTGGGAGAAGGACATGCGAACACTGAAGCTTTCTTT
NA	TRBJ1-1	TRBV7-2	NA	CASSWRRGGNTEAFF	TGTGCCAGCAGCTGGCGGAGGGGCGGGAACACTGAAGCTTTCTTT
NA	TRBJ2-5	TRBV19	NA	CASSITGRETQYF	TGTGCCAGTAGTATTACAGGGAGAGAGACCCAGTACTTC
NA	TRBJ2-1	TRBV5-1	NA	CASSPTSSDEQFF	TGCGCCAGCAGCCCGACCTCAAGCGATGAGCAGTTCTTC
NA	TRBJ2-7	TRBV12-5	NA	CASGLRGRGVNEQYF	TGTGCTAGTGGTTTACGGGGCAGGGGTGTAAACGAGCAGTACTTC
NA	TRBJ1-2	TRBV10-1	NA	CASSESTGNGYTF	TGCGCCAGCAGTGAGTCTACAGGGAATGGCTACACCTTC
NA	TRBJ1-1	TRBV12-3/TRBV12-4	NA	CASSFDSFTEAFF	TGTGCCAGCAGTTTCGACAGCTTCACTGAAGCTTTCTTT
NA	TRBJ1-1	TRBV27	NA	CASRRQETMNTEAFF	TGTGCCAGCAGACGACAGGAGACCATGAACACTGAAGCTTTCTTT
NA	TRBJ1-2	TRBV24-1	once	CATSEPNRDGYTF	TGTGCCACCAGTGAGCCAAACAGGGACGGCTACACCTTC
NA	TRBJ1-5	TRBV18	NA	CASSPRTAGNQPQHF	TGTGCCAGCTCACCACGGACCGCGGGCAATCAGCCCCAGCATTTT
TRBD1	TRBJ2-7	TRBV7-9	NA	CASSKGTGSSYEQYF	TGTGCCAGCAGCAAAGGGACAGGGAGCTCCTACGAGCAGTACTTC
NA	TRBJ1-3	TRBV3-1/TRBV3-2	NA	CASSLNPGNSGNTIYF	TGTGCCAGCAGCCTAAATCCAGGAAACTCTGGAAACACCATATATTTT
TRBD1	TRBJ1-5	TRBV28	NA	CASSFRQGYQPQHF	TGTGCCAGCAGTTTTAGACAGGGCTATCAGCCCCAGCATTTT
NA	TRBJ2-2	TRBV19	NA	CASSILGGVAGELFF	TGTGCCAGTAGTATTTTAGGGGGTGTAGCCGGGGAGCTGTTTTTT
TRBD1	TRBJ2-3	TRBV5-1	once	CASSFVTGGADTQYF	TGCGCCAGCAGCTTCGTGACAGGGGGCGCAGATACGCAGTATTTT
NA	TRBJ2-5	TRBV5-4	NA	CASSSVAETQYF	TGTGCCAGCAGCTCCGTGGCGGAGACCCAGTACTTC
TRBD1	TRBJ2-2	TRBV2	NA	CASSYQGAGTGELFF	TGTGCCAGCAGTTATCAGGGGGCGGGCACCGGGGAGCTGTTTTTT
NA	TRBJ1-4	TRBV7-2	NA	CASSLVGGLNEKLFF	TGTGCCAGCAGCTTAGTCGGGGGGCTTAATGAAAAACTGTTTTTT
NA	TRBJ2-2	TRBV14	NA	CASSRGISTLSTGELFF	TGTGCCAGCAGCCGGGGAATATCGACCCTGAGCACCGGGGAGCTGTTTTTT
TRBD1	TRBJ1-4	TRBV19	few	CASSTQGLDSEKLFF	TGTGCCAGTAGTACACAGGGGCTGGATAGTGAAAAACTGTTTTTT
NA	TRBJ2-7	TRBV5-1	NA	CASSLTGGNVYEQYF	TGCGCCAGCAGCTTGACGGGGGGCAATGTCTACGAGCAGTACTTC
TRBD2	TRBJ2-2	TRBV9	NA	CASSVGLAGGPSTGELFF	TGTGCCAGCAGCGTGGGACTAGCGGGGGGGCCGAGCACCGGGGAGCTGTTTTTT
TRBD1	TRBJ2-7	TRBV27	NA	CASRWTGGQNEQYF	TGTGCCAGCAGATGGACAGGGGGCCAGAACGAGCAGTACTTC
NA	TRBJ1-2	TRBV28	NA	CASSRGGRIGYTF	TGTGCCAGCAGCCGGGGGGGTCGGATTGGCTACACCTTC
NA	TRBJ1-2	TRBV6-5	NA	CASLPTVFGGYTF	TGTGCCAGCCTCCCGACAGTATTTGGCGGCTACACCTTC
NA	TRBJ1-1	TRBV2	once	CASNKGGFTEAFF	TGTGCCAGCAACAAAGGGGGGTTCACTGAAGCTTTCTTT
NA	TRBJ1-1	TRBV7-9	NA	CASSLTASTEAFF	TGTGCCAGCAGCTTAACAGCTAGCACTGAAGCTTTCTTT
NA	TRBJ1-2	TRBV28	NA	CASGGRASYGYTF	TGTGCCAGCGGAGGCAGGGCCTCATATGGCTACACCTTC
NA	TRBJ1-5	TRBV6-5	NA	CASRGISNQPQHF	TGTGCCAGCAGGGGAATTAGCAATCAGCCCCAGCATTTT
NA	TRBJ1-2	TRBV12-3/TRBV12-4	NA	CASSRGGGYTF	TGTGCCAGCAGTCGGGGAGGCGGCTACACCTTC
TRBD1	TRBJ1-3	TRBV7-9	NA	CASSFSEGARGNTIYF	TGTGCCAGCAGCTTTTCAGAGGGGGCTAGGGGAAACACCATATATTTT
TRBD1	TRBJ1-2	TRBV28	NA	CASTGTGYGYTF	TGTGCCAGCACTGGGACAGGGTATGGCTACACCTTC
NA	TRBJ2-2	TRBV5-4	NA	CASRIQSTLNTGELFF	TGTGCCAGCAGAATTCAATCGACTTTGAACACCGGGGAGCTGTTTTTT
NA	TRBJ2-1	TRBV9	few	CASSVGGGGQYNEQFF	TGTGCCAGCAGCGTAGGGGGCGGGGGCCAATACAATGAGCAGTTCTTC
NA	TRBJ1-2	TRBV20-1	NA	CSASWGGTNYGYTF	TGCAGTGCTAGTTGGGGGGGCACTAACTATGGCTACACCTTC
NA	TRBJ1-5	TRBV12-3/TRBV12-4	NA	CASSYQNNQPQHF	TGTGCCAGCAGTTACCAGAACAATCAGCCCCAGCATTTT
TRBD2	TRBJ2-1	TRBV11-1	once	CASSLGGLVYNEQFF	TGTGCCAGCAGCTTAGGGGGACTAGTATACAATGAGCAGTTCTTC
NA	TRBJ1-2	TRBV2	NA	CASDSGRSLGGYTF	TGTGCCAGCGACTCGGGACGGAGCCTCGGTGGCTACACCTTC
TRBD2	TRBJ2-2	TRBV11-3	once	CASSPRGGPGGELFF	TGTGCCAGCAGCCCCCGGGGGGGGCCGGGCGGGGAGCTGTTTTTT
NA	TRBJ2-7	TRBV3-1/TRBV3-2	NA	CASSDSSYEQYF	TGTGCCAGCAGCGATAGCTCCTACGAGCAGTACTTC
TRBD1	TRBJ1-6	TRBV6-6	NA	CASSPNRGLGSPLHF	TGTGCCAGCAGTCCGAACAGGGGGCTGGGTTCACCCCTCCACTTT
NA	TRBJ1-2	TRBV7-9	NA	CASSPPGPVGYTF	TGTGCCAGCAGCCCGCCGGGCCCTGTGGGCTACACCTTC
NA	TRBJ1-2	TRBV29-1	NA	CSVFQGAGPTLSYGYTF	TGCAGCGTTTTTCAGGGTGCGGGTCCCACATTGTCCTATGGCTACACCTTC
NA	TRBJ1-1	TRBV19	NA	CASSYQGSRTEAFF	TGTGCCAGTAGTTATCAGGGTTCGAGGACTGAAGCTTTCTTT
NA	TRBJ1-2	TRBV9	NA	CASSAPRGDPNGYTF	TGTGCCAGCAGCGCCCCCCGGGGCGACCCCAATGGCTACACCTTC
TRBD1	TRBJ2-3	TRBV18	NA	CASSRGQGTDTQYF	TGTGCCAGCTCACGTGGACAGGGCACAGATACGCAGTATTTT